The clone carrying this T cell receptor (beta chain) came up many times. Its antigen is not identified. One end of the junction fails to match germline, which may point to a read error. The source of the sample is a study of T-cell reconstitution after alpha-beta-depleted transplantation in children. Whole-study results and caveats: Some patients showed high day-60 TCRbeta diversity, which derived from surviving recipient T cells and thymic progenitors.

Library preparation (for TCRbeta) was performed with unique molecular identifiers. TCRdb redid the calling of the PCR reads with MiXCR, one entry per CDR3 protein. The top ten clones hold 25% to 30% of a sample with 440,000 or so distinct CDR3 sequences, roughly 43% of them seen once. The length of the CDR3 is 12 residues. Germline CDR1 and CDR2: DFQATT and SNEGSKA (reference sequence). The source of this sequence is a girl under 10 years old with aplastic anemia, due to receive a stem cell transplant. The V and J genes are TRBV20-1 and TRBJ2-2; 7 nucleotides align to TRBD2. This specimen was PBMCs, taken before TCRalphabeta/CD19-depleted stem cell transplant. CDR3 sequence reads: CGGRESVGELFF. CDR3 sequence (DNA): TGTGGGGGGAGGGAAAGCGTCGGGGAGCTGTTTTTT.